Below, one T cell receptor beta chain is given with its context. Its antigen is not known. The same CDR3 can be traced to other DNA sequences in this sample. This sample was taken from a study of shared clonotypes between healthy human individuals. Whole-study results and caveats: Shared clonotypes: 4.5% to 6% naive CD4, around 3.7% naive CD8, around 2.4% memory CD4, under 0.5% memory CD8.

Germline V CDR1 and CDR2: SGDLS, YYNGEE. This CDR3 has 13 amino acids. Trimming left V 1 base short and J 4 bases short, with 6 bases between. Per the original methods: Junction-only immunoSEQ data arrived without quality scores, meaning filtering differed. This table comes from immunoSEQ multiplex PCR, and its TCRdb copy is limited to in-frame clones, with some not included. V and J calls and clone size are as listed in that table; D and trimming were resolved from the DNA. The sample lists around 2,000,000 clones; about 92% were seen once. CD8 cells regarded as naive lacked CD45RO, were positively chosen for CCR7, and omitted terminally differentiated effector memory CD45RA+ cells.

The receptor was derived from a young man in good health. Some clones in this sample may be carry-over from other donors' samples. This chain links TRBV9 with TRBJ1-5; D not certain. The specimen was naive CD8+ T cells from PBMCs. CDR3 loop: CASSVWGNQPQHF. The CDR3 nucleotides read TGTGCCAGCAGCGTATGGGGAAATCAGCCCCAGCATTTT.